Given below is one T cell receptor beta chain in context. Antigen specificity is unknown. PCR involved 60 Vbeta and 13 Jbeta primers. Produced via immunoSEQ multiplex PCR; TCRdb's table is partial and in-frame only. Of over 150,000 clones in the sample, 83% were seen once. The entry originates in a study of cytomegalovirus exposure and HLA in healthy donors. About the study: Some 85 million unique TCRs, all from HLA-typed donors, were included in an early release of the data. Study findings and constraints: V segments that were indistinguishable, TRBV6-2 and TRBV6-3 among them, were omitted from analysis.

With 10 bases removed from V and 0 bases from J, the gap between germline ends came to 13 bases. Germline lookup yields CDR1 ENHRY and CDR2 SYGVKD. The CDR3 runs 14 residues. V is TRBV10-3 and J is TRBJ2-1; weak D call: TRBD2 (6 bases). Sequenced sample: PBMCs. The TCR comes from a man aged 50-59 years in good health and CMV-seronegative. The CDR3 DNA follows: TGTGCCACGGGGAGGTCCACCTCCTACAATGAGCAGTTCTTC. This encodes CATGRSTSYNEQFF.